A single T cell receptor (beta chain) is shown here with its context. The antigen is undetermined. The data belong to a study of cytomegalovirus exposure and HLA in healthy donors. General observations from the study: Within the approximately 130 validation repertoires, first-cohort TCR clusters tended to co-occur, according to a later analysis.

The table came from immunoSEQ multiplex PCR; TCRdb's copy has only in-frame clones and leaves some out. The data show under 200,000 clones, about 89% seen once. Trimming removed 0 bases at V and 5 bases at J, with 14 bases between. In germline, CDR1 is SGHAT, CDR2 FQNNGV. The CDR3 is 17 residues long. The chain is built from TRBV11-2 and TRBJ1-6, with D possibly being TRBD1 (6 bases). The TCR originated in a woman aged 18-30 years in good health and CMV-seropositive. Input material: PBMCs. The CDR3 nucleotides are TGTGCCAGCAGCTTAGATCCTCGGGACATCAATAATTCACCCCTCCACTTT. As protein: CASSLDPRDINNSPLHF.